The present T cell receptor (beta chain) was sequenced within a study of blood T cells in healthy people across ages. The CDR3 sequence is 14 residues long. The V and J ends lost 0 bases and 2 bases respectively, with 8 bases between them. Per germline, CDR1 MNHEY and CDR2 SMNVEV (reference sequence). Primed by a sample-barcoded 5' primer and a J-beta primer mix, a second PCR proceeded for roughly 6 to 12 cycles. TCRdb reanalysed the 5' RACE reads using MiXCR and keeps one entry per CDR3 protein. The sample gives about 1.4 million distinct CDR3 sequences, around 59% of which show up once; roughly 6.3% is in the top ten.

The receptor was derived from a man between 18 and 35 years old in good health. This chain connects TRBV27 to TRBJ2-7; D remains unclear. The specimen sequenced was blood. The CDR3 spells CASSLSGQTYEQYF. The CDR3 coding sequence is TGTGCCAGCAGTTTATCGGGCCAGACCTACGAGCAGTACTTC.